This T cell receptor (beta chain) is from a study of long-term antiretroviral therapy in people with HIV. This clone was found once. Trimming cost V 2 bases and J 5 bases, with 6 bases left between them. Germline CDR1 reads MDHEN; CDR2 reads SYDVKM. This CDR3 contains 12 residues. A v3.0 immunoSEQ assay was performed at survey level. The repertoire was sequenced with immunoSEQ multiplex PCR; TCRdb's copy has only in-frame clones and lacks some. The sample carries more than 35,000 clones, 65% to 90% recorded once. The TCR originated in a woman aged 18-29 years with HIV. The rearrangement uses TRBV28 and TRBJ2-5; D not resolved. Sample: unsorted PBMCs, taken just before starting antiretroviral therapy. The chain's CDR3 is CASSLTGETQYF. CDR3 nucleotides: TGTGCCAGCAGTTTAACTGGGGAGACCCAGTACTTC.